This note documents a single T cell receptor (beta chain) sequence. The target antigen is unknown. The data are from a study of CD4+ T cells in melanoma. General observations from the study: Diverse differentiation states were reported for melanoma neoantigen-specific CD4+ T cells. CD8+ T cell, macrophage and B cell function reportedly correlated with neoantigen-specific CD4+ T cells.

The method was immunoSEQ multiplex PCR; TCRdb's version includes in-frame clones alone and lacks a portion of them. The sample includes more than 13,000 clones, more than 55% seen only once; the top ten take about 15%. The CDR3 consists of 14 residues. V lost 6 bases and J 0 bases, leaving 8 bases between the germline ends. Germline CDR1 MNHNS, CDR2 SASEGT. The rearrangement joins TRBV6-1 to TRBJ1-4, with D perhaps TRBD1 (6 bases). This TCR was recovered from a human donor with melanoma. Source material: cells from a culture (not recorded whether cultured in vitro). The CDR3 DNA reads as TGTGCCAGCAGACAGGGCCCAACTAATGAAAAACTGTTTTTT. It encodes CASRQGPTNEKLFF.